This is a list of T cell receptor beta chains from one sample in a study of cytomegalovirus exposure and HLA in healthy donors. The repertoire was sequenced with immunoSEQ multiplex PCR; TCRdb's copy has only in-frame clones and lacks some. Of roughly 140,000 clones listed, over 60% were seen once; the top ten hold roughly 0.69%. Input material: PBMCs. Source of these receptors: a male donor in good health and CMV-seronegative. Each CDR3 is given with its conserved first and last residue. D genes are given only for firm matches. A clone size is listed for some rows: how often the clone was seen (once, few, many), or a class if it is expanded.

D: .
V: TRBV5-1
size: .
J: TRBJ1-1
DNA: TGCGCCAGCAGCTTGGGACAGTCCGCTACAGGTGAAGCTTTCTTT
CDR3: CASSLGQSATGEAFF

D: .
V: TRBV18
size: .
J: TRBJ2-7
DNA: TGTGCCAGCTCACCCGATGGGAGCGAGCAGTACTTC
CDR3: CASSPDGSEQYF

D: .
V: TRBV16
size: .
J: TRBJ1-1
DNA: TGTGCCAGCAGCCAAGCTACGGCGGGGAACACTGAAGCTTTCTTT
CDR3: CASSQATAGNTEAFF

D: .
V: TRBV30
size: .
J: TRBJ1-1
DNA: TGTGCCTGGAGTTTAGGGGTGAACACTGAAGCTTTCTTT
CDR3: CAWSLGVNTEAFF

D: .
V: TRBV11-1
size: .
J: TRBJ2-3
DNA: TGTGCCAGCAGCTTAGGGACAAGCACAGATACGCAGTATTTT
CDR3: CASSLGTSTDTQYF

D: TRBD1
V: TRBV5-6
size: .
J: TRBJ1-2
DNA: TGTGCCAGCAGCTTGGATGGGACAGGGAGGGAAGGTGGCTACACCTTC
CDR3: CASSLDGTGREGGYTF

D: .
V: TRBV10-2
size: .
J: TRBJ2-3
DNA: TGCGCTAGCAGTGAGGGAGCTAGCACAGATACGCAGTATTTT
CDR3: CASSEGASTDTQYF

D: .
V: TRBV7-2
size: .
J: TRBJ2-7
DNA: TGTGCCAGCACCATAAGTAGCGGCAACCCCTACGAGCAGTACTTC
CDR3: CASTISSGNPYEQYF

D: .
V: TRBV4-3
size: few
J: TRBJ1-2
DNA: TGCGCCAGCAGCCAAGAAAACGCAGGGTCCTATGGCTACACCTTC
CDR3: CASSQENAGSYGYTF

D: .
V: TRBV5-6
size: once
J: TRBJ2-1
DNA: TGTGCCAGCAGCTTGGACAGCTACAATGAGCAGTTCTTC
CDR3: CASSLDSYNEQFF

D: .
V: TRBV4-3
size: few
J: TRBJ1-2
DNA: TGCGCCAGCAGCCAAGATCGGCAGGCTAACTATGGCTACACCTTC
CDR3: CASSQDRQANYGYTF

D: TRBD1
V: TRBV6-6
size: .
J: TRBJ2-1
DNA: TGTGCCAGCAGTAGACAGGGTTACAATGAGCAGTTCTTC
CDR3: CASSRQGYNEQFF

D: TRBD1
V: TRBV7-3
size: .
J: TRBJ2-7
DNA: TGTGCCAGCAGCTTACGTACAGGGGGCGAGCAGTACTTC
CDR3: CASSLRTGGEQYF

D: .
V: TRBV2
size: .
J: TRBJ1-1
DNA: TGTGCCAGCAGTGGTGGGCAGGCGAACACTGAAGCTTTCTTT
CDR3: CASSGGQANTEAFF

D: TRBD1
V: TRBV14
size: .
J: TRBJ1-2
DNA: TGTGCCAGCAGCCGCCTGGGACAGGCCGCTAACTATGGCTACACCTTC
CDR3: CASSRLGQAANYGYTF